This TCR beta chain was recorded in a study of blood T cell repertoires in COVID-19. Measured with immunoSEQ multiplex PCR; TCRdb has only the in-frame clones, and not every one. The table records 150,000 to 200,000 clones, about 88% of them present only once. This clone was seen a handful of times. The V gene lost 6 bases and the J gene lost 8 bases, with 16 bases spanning the gap. The CDR3 loop spans 13 amino acids. The chain carries TRBV12-3 or TRBV12-4 and TRBJ1-2, with a tentative D call TRBD1 (5 bases). The TCR comes from a young man with acute or convalescent COVID-19. Sequenced: peripheral blood. This CDR3 reads CASSSGGPGGYTF. The CDR3 DNA follows: TGTGCCAGCAGCTCCGGGGGACCGGGGGGCTACACCTTC.